This TCR beta chain is drawn from a study of shared clonotypes between healthy human individuals. General study points: A handful of donors had around 5% of their naive CD4 clonotypes in common. Naive subsets generally exceeded memory subsets in estimated richness.

The naive CD8 population came from CD45RO-negative cells selected for CCR7, without terminally differentiated effector memory CD45RA+ cells. Each of the donors was a healthy adult who was HIV-negative and had not had a recent acute infection or vaccination. Germline loops: CDR1 LGHNA, CDR2 YNFKEQ. The CDR3 contains 16 residues. J lost 2 bases, V lost 0 bases, and 2 bases had no gene match. Sequencing used immunoSEQ multiplex PCR; TCRdb keeps in-frame clones, though not all of them. The sample contains roughly 2.1 million clones, 85% to 95% of which appear only once. This clone appeared once. What it binds is unknown.

Sequencing was carried out using naive CD8+ T cells from PBMCs. The receptor was derived from a man in his late teens or twenties in good health. Some clones in this sample may be carry-over from other donors' samples. The chain uses TRBV4-2 and TRBJ1-5; 9 bases are shared with TRBD1. The CDR3: CASSQEQGARNQPQHF. The CDR3 DNA follows: TGTGCCAGCAGCCAAGAACAGGGGGCGCGCAATCAGCCCCAGCATTTT.